This T cell receptor (beta chain) was recovered during a study of T cells in localized non-small cell lung cancer. Overall study findings and caveats: A median about 54 of the top 100 tumor clones appeared in adjacent lung.

Turning to this clone: The antigen remains undetermined.

The germline gives CDR1 SGHKS, CDR2 YYEKEE (reference sequence). Trimming took 0 bases from V and 3 from J, leaving 22 bases between them. The CDR3 has 20 residues. This table comes from immunoSEQ multiplex PCR, and its TCRdb copy is limited to in-frame clones, with some not included. The sample includes about 35,000 clones, around 93% of them seen just once. This sequence originates from a female donor aged 60 or older with stage II lung adenocarcinoma. Sequencing used peripheral blood mononuclear cells, obtained before any cancer treatment. The chain links TRBV5-5 to TRBJ2-6; D is possibly TRBD1 (7 bases). The CDR3 bases are TGTGCCAGCAGCTTGGTTTCCGCAGGGGGGACCGGAGGTGGGGCCAACGTCCTGACTTTC. Residues: CASSLVSAGGTGGGANVLTF.